The 17 T cell receptor beta chains below come from one sample, sequenced in a study of regulatory T cells in long-lasting Graves disease. iRepertoire HTBI primers and Arm-PCR of CDR3 regions built TCR beta libraries. One entry per CDR3 protein results from TCRdb running MiXCR on the multiplex PCR reads. This sample has some 500,000 distinct CDR3 sequences; 16% occur once, and the top ten carry approximately 25%. Time point reported: newly diagnosed GD, antithyroid drugs for less than 3 months. Extracted PBMC RNA gave rise to the TCR library. These same records also appear under a second study, on T cells in Graves' hyperthyroidism and ophthalmopathy.

The specimen comprised peripheral blood mononuclear cells (PBMCs), sampled at new diagnosis, from a patient treated with antithyroid drugs. The source is a woman aged 35 to 60 with Graves disease.

This clonotype has more than one count but fewer than ten. The V call is TRBV5-1, the J call TRBJ2-5; TRBD2 matches 10 bases. The CDR3 extends over 17 amino acids. CDR1 and CDR2 from the germline V gene are SGHRS and YFSETQ. V trimming: 7 bases; J trimming: 0 bases; junction bases outside the gene matches: 12. This CDR3 reads CASGKGLAYLYQETQYF. CDR3 nucleotide sequence: TGCGCCAGCGGTAAGGGACTAGCGTACCTGTACCAAGAGACCCAGTACTTC.

Ten or more counts support this clonotype. The chain employs TRBV29-1 and TRBJ1-5; D possibly corresponds to TRBD1 (5 bases). The CDR3 loop spans 12 amino acids. Germline CDR1 reads SQVTM; CDR2 reads ANQGSEA. V gave up 4 bases and J gave up 4 bases, with 8 bases separating them. CDR3 loop: CSVGGPNQPQHF. CDR3 sequence (DNA): TGCAGCGTTGGGGGACCGAATCAGCCCCAGCATTTT. Based on the CDR3 plus reference TRBV29-1 and TRBJ1-5, the full variable domain is SAVISQKPSRDICQRGTSLTIQCQVDSQVTMMFWYRQQPGQSLTLIATANQGSEATYESGFVIDKFPISRPNLTFSTLTVSNMSPEDSSIYLCSVGGPNQPQHFGDGTRLSIL.

This clonotype was seen more than once but under ten times. The chain is built from TRBV27 and TRBJ1-5; the match to TRBD1 covers 7 bases. The germline CDR1 and CDR2 sequences are MNHEY and SMNVEV (reference sequence). V trimming: 5 bases; J trimming: 2 bases; junction bases outside the gene matches: 6. This CDR3 contains 15 residues. The CDR3 protein is CASSITGDGNQPQHF. The CDR3, as DNA: TGTGCCAGCAGTATTACAGGGGACGGCAATCAGCCCCAGCATTTT.

This sequence joins TRBV9 and TRBJ2-5, with 10 positions matching TRBD2. The V and J ends lost 4 bases and 5 bases, in that order; junction bases with no gene match: 11. Germline CDR1 and CDR2: SGDLS and YYNGEE. The length of the CDR3 is 16 residues. CDR3 sequence: CASSHTSGGAHETQYF. The CDR3, as DNA: TGTGCCAGCAGCCACACGAGCGGGGGGGCCCATGAGACCCAGTACTTC.

V usage is TRBV7-9 and J usage is TRBJ2-3, with 8 bases lining up with TRBD1. CDR1 is SEHNR, CDR2 FQNEAQ, per germline (reference sequence). The V segment lost 5 bases and the J segment 5 bases; nucleotides outside the gene matches: 9. The CDR3 has 15 residues. The CDR3 DNA reads as TGTGCCAGCAGCCGGTGGGGACAGGACATAGATACGCAGTATTTT. This gives the protein CASSRWGQDIDTQYF.

In this sample, this clonotype turned up many times. The chain combines TRBV25-1 with TRBJ1-1; D gene ambiguous. This CDR3 has 16 residues. The V end lost 2 bases, the J end lost 1 base, and 14 bases lay between the germline ends. The germline V gene encodes CDR1 MGHDK and CDR2 SYGVNS. The CDR3: CASSEATIDGNTEAFF. In DNA, the CDR3 is TGTGCCAGCAGTGAAGCGACAATCGATGGGAACACTGAAGCTTTCTTT.

The chain recombines TRBV6-2 or TRBV6-3 with TRBJ2-3, with TRBD1 matching 10 bases. CDR1 and CDR2 (germline): MNHEY, SVGEGT. CDR3 size: 15 residues. The V segment lost 6 bases and the J segment 4 bases; nucleotides outside the gene matches: 7. This CDR3 reads CASSSPDRGSDTQYF. CDR3 in DNA: TGTGCCAGCAGCTCCCCGGACAGGGGGTCAGATACGCAGTATTTT.

This chain uses TRBV6-9 with TRBJ2-1; TRBD1 agrees at 8 bases. The CDR3 totals 13 residues. Germline CDR1 and CDR2: MNHGY and SVAAGI. V shed 4 bases and J 9 bases; nucleotides not matched to a gene: 5. The CDR3 DNA sequence: TGTGCCAGCAGTTCCGACAGGGGCGGTGAGCAGTTCTTC. Amino acids: CASSSDRGGEQFF.

The table lists this clonotype with a few counts. DNA of the CDR3: TGTGCCAGCAGCCCCCAGGCTTGGGAGGGGGGTACGCAGTATTTT. Translation gives CASSPQAWEGGTQYF. The chain links TRBV7-8 to TRBJ2-3; the D gene is possibly TRBD2 (7 bases). V was cut by 5 bases and J by 8 bases, with 20 bases left in between. Germline assignment: CDR1 SGHVS and CDR2 FQNEAQ. This CDR3 is built from 15 residues.

This clonotype has at least ten counts. The J gene is TRBJ2-1, the V gene TRBV6-1; D remains ambiguous. This CDR3 is 13 amino acids long. Germline assignment: CDR1 MNHNS and CDR2 SASEGT. Trimming took off 6 bases at V and 9 bases at J, with 15 bases between the two ends. CDR3 DNA: TGTGCCAGCAGCTCCGGGCTACTCGGTGAGCAGTTCTTC. This gives the protein CASSSGLLGEQFF.

The rearrangement uses TRBV5-1 and TRBJ1-2; the D is unclear. Germline V CDR1 and CDR2: SGHRS, YFSETQ. V dropped 0 bases and J dropped 7 bases, with 16 bases sitting between them. The CDR3 has 15 residues. The CDR3 nucleotides are TGCGCCAGCAGCTTGGACAGACAAGGGCCCTTTGGCTACACCTTC. It yields the protein CASSLDRQGPFGYTF.

The rearrangement uses TRBV6-2 or TRBV6-3 and TRBJ2-5, with a weak D call TRBD1 (6 bases). V dropped 6 bases and J dropped 4 bases, with 9 bases sitting between them. This CDR3 is 12 amino acids long. CDR1 and CDR2 (germline): MNHEY, SVGEGT. The CDR3 nucleotides read TGTGCCAGCAGGAGGACAGTAGAGACCCAGTACTTC. As protein: CASRRTVETQYF.

This clonotype has only a few counts. The J gene is TRBJ2-2, the V gene TRBV12-3 or TRBV12-4; 10 nucleotides match TRBD1. The trim removed 6 bases at V and 4 bases at J, leaving 5 bases unmatched. The CDR3 totals 15 residues. CDR3 loop: CASRRQGAGTGELFF. CDR3 bases: TGTGCCAGCAGAAGACAGGGGGCAGGCACCGGGGAGCTGTTTTTT.

This clonotype was found many times. The V call is TRBV7-8, the J call TRBJ1-2; 7 bases map to TRBD1. Germline CDR1 and CDR2: SGHVS and FQNEAQ. The CDR3 totals 14 residues. V trimming: 5 bases; J trimming: 1 base; junction bases outside the gene matches: 4. This CDR3 is CASSRQGFNYGYTF. CDR3 bases: TGTGCCAGCAGCCGACAGGGATTTAACTATGGCTACACCTTC.

The table lists this clonotype with many counts. The J gene is TRBJ1-1, the V gene TRBV6-5; TRBD1 matches 9 bases. Germline-derived CDR1 and CDR2 are MNHEY and SVGAGI. This CDR3 spans 17 amino acids. V shed 2 bases, J shed 3 bases, and the junction held 10 bases outside the gene matches. The CDR3, as DNA: TGTGCCAGCAGTTACGTCCCGGGACAGGGAAAGGACACTGAAGCTTTCTTT. Protein: CASSYVPGQGKDTEAFF.

This clonotype was counted between two and nine times. The rearrangement joins TRBV5-8 to TRBJ1-1, with D unresolved. There are 14 residues in the CDR3. Germline loops: CDR1 SGHTS, CDR2 YDEGEE. V shed 2 bases and J shed 9 bases, with 17 bases lying between them. The CDR3 nucleotides are TGTGCCAGCAGCTTTGAGCCAGTCCCCTTAAAAGCTTTCTTT. It yields the protein CASSFEPVPLKAFF. The full variable domain, with the rest looked up from reference TRBV5-8 and TRBJ1-1, is EAGVTQSPTHLIKTRGQQATLRCSPISGHTSVYWYQQALGLGLQFLLWYDEGEERNRGNFPPRFSGRQFPNYSSELNVNALELEDSALYLCASSFEPVPLKAFFGQGTRLTVV.

Ten or more counts support this clonotype. The genes are TRBV5-1 and TRBJ1-5, with 11 bases fitting TRBD1. CDR1 SGHRS and CDR2 YFSETQ come from the germline V gene. CDR3 size: 14 residues. With 4 bases clipped from V and 6 bases from J, the junction kept 3 bases outside the gene matches. The CDR3 sequence: CASSEGQGVQPQHF. CDR3 DNA sequence: TGCGCCAGCAGCGAGGGACAGGGGGTTCAGCCCCAGCATTTT.